The clone carrying this T cell receptor beta chain was recorded a few times. Sequencing used immunoSEQ v3. Each library reached around 1.9 million read pairs, or roughly 5-6.5 million at deep level. TCRdb keeps only in-frame clones here, not all; method: immunoSEQ multiplex PCR. The sample consists of 30,000 or so clones, about 80% of them appearing once. This CDR3 has 15 residues. V was clipped by 2 bases and J by 3 bases; unmatched bases: 6. Per germline, CDR1 MNHNS and CDR2 SASEGT. Time point: pre-treatment sample, taken before nivolumab and TIL therapy. This sample is drawn from a study of TIL therapy for anti-PD-1-resistant metastatic lung cancer. About the study: Tumors were harvested before any PD-1/PD-L1 blockade. Patients had a median age of about 55 years (range about 38-85).

This chain links TRBV6-1 with TRBJ2-7, with 8 bases fitting TRBD2. Material: blood, obtained at baseline. The clonotype was recovered from a woman between 25 and 80 years old with non-small cell lung cancer. CDR3 amino acids: CASSEISSGFYEQYF. Written as DNA, the CDR3 is TGTGCCAGCAGTGAAATATCTAGCGGGTTCTACGAGCAGTACTTC.